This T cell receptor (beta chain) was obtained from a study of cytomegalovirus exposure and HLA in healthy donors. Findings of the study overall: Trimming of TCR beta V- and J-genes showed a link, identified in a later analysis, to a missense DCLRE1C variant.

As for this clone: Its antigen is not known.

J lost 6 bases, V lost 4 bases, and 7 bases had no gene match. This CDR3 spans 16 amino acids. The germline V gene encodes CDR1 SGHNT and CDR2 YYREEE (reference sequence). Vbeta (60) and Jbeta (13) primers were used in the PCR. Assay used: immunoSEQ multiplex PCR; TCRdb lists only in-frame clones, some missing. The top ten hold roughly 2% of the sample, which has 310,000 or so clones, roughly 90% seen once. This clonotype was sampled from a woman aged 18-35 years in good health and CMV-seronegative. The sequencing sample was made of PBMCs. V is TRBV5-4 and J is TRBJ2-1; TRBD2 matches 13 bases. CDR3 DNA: TGTGCCAGCAGCGGAAAACTAGCGGGGGGGCTCAATGAGCAGTTCTTC. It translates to CASSGKLAGGLNEQFF.